This TCR beta chain stems from a study of CD8+CD57+ T cells in acquired aplastic anemia. It was patients with CD8+CD57+ cell expansion by flow cytometry who were chosen for sequencing. Study-wide results and limits: Patients and controls shared roughly 31 CD8+ CDR3 sequences, highly expressed in patients. Patients and controls were not found to differ significantly in CD8+ Simpson's diversity.

To note about this clonotype: Its antigen is not identified. At one of its ends the junction is not consistent with the germline gene, which may arise from a read error.

Genomic DNA served as template for TCR beta VDJ and CDR3 profiling. One entry per CDR3 protein results from TCRdb running MiXCR on the reads. The sample yields about 240,000 distinct CDR3 sequences, around 45% seen once. Germline V CDR1 and CDR2: LGHNA, YSLEER. This CDR3 comprises 13 residues. Sequencing was carried out using sorted CD4+, CD8+, or CD8+CD57+ T cells (not recorded which) from PBMCs. This receptor was obtained from a human donor with aplastic anemia. The chain employs TRBV4-3 and TRBJ2-7; a weak D match, TRBD1 (6 bases). CDR3: CANSQDSAYEQYF. Written as DNA, the CDR3 is TGCGCCAACAGCCAGGACAGTGCCTACGAACAGTACTTC.